The 31 T cell receptor beta chains listed next were all sequenced from one sample in a study of CD8 T cells in Susac syndrome. RNA amounts of roughly 0.5 to 1 ug underwent reverse transcription with random hexamers. TCRdb analysed the immunoSEQ multiplex PCR reads with MiXCR anew, one entry per CDR3 protein. Among 150,000 to 200,000 distinct CDR3 sequences listed, around 93% were seen once. Sequencing was carried out using CD4+ T cells from PBMCs. Receptor source: a human donor in good health.

This clonotype was seen just once. The chain is built from TRBV28 and TRBJ2-5; D gene unclear. V was pared by 7 bases and J by 5 bases, with 17 bases between. Germline values: CDR1 MDHEN, CDR2 SYDVKM. The CDR3 runs to 14 residues. DNA of the CDR3: TGTGCCAGCAAACCCGGTGGAATCGAGGAGACCCAGTACTTC. It yields the protein CASKPGGIEETQYF.

The chain is built from TRBV5-1 and TRBJ1-6, with TRBD1 matching 7 bases. The CDR3 totals 16 residues. V shed 0 bases and J 9 bases; nucleotides not matched to a gene: 9. The germline V gene encodes CDR1 SGHRS and CDR2 YFSETQ. CDR3 in amino acids: CASSLVGTDVGSPLHF. The CDR3, as DNA: TGCGCCAGCAGCTTGGTAGGGACAGACGTGGGTTCACCCCTCCACTTT.

About this clonotype itself: At one end the junction does not follow the germline gene, possibly because of a read error. This sequence joins TRBV12-3 or TRBV12-4 and TRBJ1-6; TRBD1 is a possible D gene (5 bases). The CDR3 sequence is 15 residues long. The CDR3 loop is CASNLAAREGSPLHF. CDR3 DNA: TGTGCCAGCAATTTAGCAGCCAGGGAAGGATCACCCCTCCACTTT.

This chain uses TRBV30 with TRBJ1-5, with 7 bases matching TRBD1. With V trimmed by 3 bases and J by 3 bases, 8 bases remained unmatched. The CDR3 totals 15 residues. CDR1 is GTSNPN and CDR2 is SVGIG in the germline V gene (reference sequence). The CDR3 sequence: CAWRSPRGINQPQHF. The CDR3 DNA is TGTGCCTGGAGGTCCCCCAGGGGGATCAATCAGCCCCAGCATTTT.

This clonotype has only one observation. V is TRBV3-1 and J is TRBJ2-3; D is uncertain. This CDR3 has 12 residues. V was clipped by 4 bases and J by 7 bases, with 9 bases between them. Germline V gene sequence: CDR1 LGHDT, CDR2 YNNKEL (reference sequence). CDR3 nucleotides: TGTGCCAGCAGCCCGACCCCCCATACGCAGTATTTT. Protein: CASSPTPHTQYF.

The chain carries TRBV7-2 and TRBJ1-5, with D possibly matching TRBD1 (6 bases). Per the germline V gene, CDR1 is SGHTA and CDR2 is FQGNSA. The CDR3 runs 14 residues. Trimming stripped 5 bases from V and 2 bases from J, with 10 bases between. CDR3 residues: CASSARGGNQPQHF. The CDR3 DNA reads TGTGCCAGCAGCGCCAGGGGTGGCAATCAGCCCCAGCATTTT.

This chain joins TRBV7-3 and TRBJ1-3; no clear D gene. Per germline, CDR1 SGHTA and CDR2 FQGTGA. The CDR3 is made up of 16 amino acids. The V end lost 6 bases, the J end lost 0 bases, and 15 bases lay between the germline ends. The CDR3 reads CASRPVGRFSGNTIYF. The CDR3 bases are TGTGCCAGCAGGCCCGTTGGGCGGTTCTCTGGAAACACCATATATTTT.

The chain links TRBV20-1 to TRBJ2-5, with a tentative D call TRBD2 (5 bases). Trimming took 3 bases from V and 13 from J, leaving 12 bases between them. CDR1 DFQATT and CDR2 SNEGSKA come from the germline V gene (reference sequence). The CDR3 runs 10 residues. The CDR3 sequence is CSAREVLLYF. Here the CDR3 DNA reads TGCAGTGCTAGGGAGGTACTGCTGTACTTC.

This chain joins TRBV6-5 and TRBJ1-1, with D tentatively TRBD1 (6 bases). The CDR3 sequence is 14 residues long. Per the germline V gene, CDR1 is MNHEY and CDR2 is SVGAGI. The V end was cut by 2 bases, the J end by 4 bases, with 11 bases between. The CDR3 here is CASSYGGGRTEAFF. CDR3 in DNA: TGTGCCAGCAGTTACGGTGGGGGCCGCACTGAAGCTTTCTTT.

This sequence joins TRBV19 and TRBJ2-3; D gene uncertain. CDR1 is LNHDA, CDR2 SQIVND, per germline (reference sequence). The V gene lost 2 bases and the J gene lost 0 bases, with 12 bases spanning the gap. The CDR3 extends over 16 amino acids. In nucleotides, the CDR3 is TGTGCCAGTAGTATAATGGGCAGCACTAGCACAGATACGCAGTATTTT. This gives the protein CASSIMGSTSTDTQYF.

The V call is TRBV12-3 or TRBV12-4, the J call TRBJ2-2; 12 bases align to TRBD2. This CDR3 is built from 15 residues. V dropped 5 bases and J dropped 6; count of bases not matched to a gene: 4. CDR3 bases: TGTGCCAGCAGTAGTACTAGCGGGGGGCCCGGGGAGCTGTTTTTT. The encoded protein is CASSSTSGGPGELFF.

J is TRBJ1-4 and V is TRBV30; TRBD1 aligns across 8 bases. Germline assignment: CDR1 GTSNPN and CDR2 SVGIG (reference sequence). After removal of 4 bases from V and 8 bases from J, the junction contained 9 bases not matched to a gene. This CDR3 is 14 amino acids long. The CDR3 spells CAWTRQGTKEKLFF. The CDR3, as DNA: TGTGCCTGGACCCGACAGGGGACAAAGGAAAAACTGTTTTTT.

The chain carries TRBV2 and TRBJ2-2; weak D call: TRBD2 (5 bases). This CDR3 comprises 13 residues. V lost 0 bases to trimming and J lost 6 bases, with 5 bases between them. Germline lookup yields CDR1 SNHLY and CDR2 FYNNEI. The CDR3 sequence is CASSEARAGELFF. CDR3 bases: TGTGCCAGCAGTGAAGCGCGGGCCGGGGAGCTGTTTTTT.

The gene calls are TRBV29-1 and TRBJ1-1; D uncertain. Germline V gene data show CDR1 as SQVTM and CDR2 as ANQGSEA. The V end was cut by 3 bases, the J end by 4 bases, with 18 bases between. This CDR3 comprises 15 residues. This CDR3 is CSVDPRTQIGTEAFF. Written as DNA, the CDR3 is TGCAGCGTTGACCCCAGGACCCAAATTGGCACTGAAGCTTTCTTT. Full variable domain (remainder filled in from reference TRBV29-1 and TRBJ1-1): SAVISQKPSRDICQRGTSLTIQCQVDSQVTMMFWYRQQPGQSLTLIATANQGSEATYESGFVIDKFPISRPNLTFSTLTVSNMSPEDSSIYLCSVDPRTQIGTEAFFGQGTRLTVV.

This clonotype has only one observation. The chain links TRBV19 to TRBJ1-5; TRBD1 aligns across 7 bases. Looked up from germline, CDR1 is LNHDA and CDR2 is SQIVND (reference sequence). The CDR3 has 16 amino acids. V lost 7 bases to trimming and J lost 0 bases; unmatched junction nucleotides: 9. CDR3 nucleotide sequence: TGTGCCAGTATGGGGACAGATCTTCGTAGCAATCAGCCCCAGCATTTT. Translated, it gives CASMGTDLRSNQPQHF.

The sample holds one count of this clonotype. The chain combines TRBV30 with TRBJ2-1; D could derive from TRBD1 or TRBD2 (6 bases each). The CDR3 has 15 residues. Trimming cost V 0 bases and J 2 bases, with 11 bases left between them. The V gene's germline CDR1 is GTSNPN and CDR2 SVGIG (reference sequence). CDR3 nucleotides: TGTGCCTGGAGTGTACGGAGGGGGGCCTACAATGAGCAGTTCTTC. Amino acid sequence: CAWSVRRGAYNEQFF.

This rearrangement joins TRBV6-5 to TRBJ1-6, with 7 bases fitting TRBD1. Germline loops: CDR1 MNHEY, CDR2 SVGAGI. The length of the CDR3 is 15 residues. Trimming cost V 10 bases and J 7 bases; bases outside gene matches: 13. As DNA, the CDR3 is TGTGCCACGAGCCCTTTGGCAGGGGGAAATTCACCCCTCCACTTT. Translating gives CATSPLAGGNSPLHF.

The gene calls are TRBV9 and TRBJ2-1; D is perhaps TRBD2 (5 bases). The CDR3 is 15 residues long. Trimming left V 2 bases short and J 0 bases short, with 9 bases between. CDR1 is SGDLS, CDR2 YYNGEE, per germline. The CDR3: CASSVSRGSYNEQFF. The CDR3 bases are TGTGCCAGCAGCGTTAGCCGGGGCTCCTACAATGAGCAGTTCTTC.

This chain joins TRBV3-1 and TRBJ2-4; TRBD2 matches at 8 bases. This CDR3 is built from 18 residues. CDR1 and CDR2 (germline): LGHDT, YNNKEL (reference sequence). Trimming took 0 bases from V and 2 from J; bases not matched to a gene: 9. CDR3 residues: CASSQDLRSGGTKNIQYF. For the CDR3, the DNA is TGTGCCAGCAGCCAAGATCTACGCAGCGGGGGAACCAAAAACATTCAGTACTTC. Full variable domain (outside the CDR3, taken from reference TRBV3-1 and TRBJ2-4): DTAVSQTPKYLVTQMGNDKSIKCEQNLGHDTMYWYKQDSKKFLKIMFSYNNKELIINETVPNRFSPKSPDKAHLNLHINSLELGDSAVYFCASSQDLRSGGTKNIQYFGAGTRLSVL.

The sample holds one count of this clonotype. This chain links TRBV20-1 with TRBJ1-2; 8 bases align to TRBD1. This CDR3 is built from 16 residues. CDR1 and CDR2 (germline): DFQATT, SNEGSKA (reference sequence). V lost 6 bases, J lost 3 bases, and 15 bases stayed unmatched. CDR3 coding DNA: TGCAGTGCCAGGGACCCAGGGGGCGAAAAGTACTATGGCTACACCTTC. It codes for CSARDPGGEKYYGYTF.

This chain connects TRBV6-1 to TRBJ2-3, with a tentative D call TRBD1 (5 bases). This CDR3 region has 14 residues. The germline V gene has CDR1 MNHNS and CDR2 SASEGT. Trimming removed 6 bases at V and 3 bases at J, with 13 bases between. The CDR3 region has the DNA TGTGCCAGCAGCCAGGGCCGGTGGACAGATACGCAGTATTTT. It specifies CASSQGRWTDTQYF.

The chain couples TRBV9 to TRBJ2-3, with 7 positions matching TRBD1. The CDR3 has 15 residues. Unmatched junction bases numbered 9, after V lost 4 bases and J lost 4 bases. Looked up from germline, CDR1 is SGDLS and CDR2 is YYNGEE. This chain's CDR3 is CASSLGQPRADTQYF. DNA for the CDR3: TGTGCCAGCAGCCTGGGACAGCCCCGCGCAGATACGCAGTATTTT.

As regards this clonotype: Given the absence of the conserved phenylalanine or tryptophan at the CDR3 end, a read error is likely. The chain recombines TRBV5-6 with TRBJ1-2; D is uncertain. The CDR3 has 16 residues. Germline CDR1 reads SGHDT; CDR2 reads YYEEEE. V was cut by 1 base and J by 8 bases, with 21 bases left in between. CDR3 sequence (DNA): TGTGCCAGCAGCTTGACGGGCAGGCCCGGGCCTACCGGCTACACCCTC. It is translated as CASSLTGRPGPTGYTL.

V usage is TRBV7-2 and J usage is TRBJ2-2; the D gene is possibly TRBD2 (6 bases). This CDR3 has 14 amino acids. V gave up 3 bases and J gave up 6 bases, with 11 bases separating them. Looked up from germline, CDR1 is SGHTA and CDR2 is FQGNSA. DNA of the CDR3: TGTGCCAGCAGCTTTATGTCGGGGGCCGGGGAGCTGTTTTTT. Its translation: CASSFMSGAGELFF.

V gene TRBV6-5 combines with J gene TRBJ1-1; D is perhaps TRBD1 (5 bases). CDR1 MNHEY and CDR2 SVGAGI come from the germline V gene. V lost 6 bases, J lost 0 bases, and 14 bases lay in between. This CDR3 comprises 15 residues. The CDR3 coding sequence is TGTGCCAGCAGCCGCCGGGAGGGGATGAACACTGAAGCTTTCTTT. It yields the protein CASSRREGMNTEAFF.

This clonotype was observed once. The V gene is TRBV5-4, the J gene TRBJ2-7; perhaps TRBD1 as D (6 bases). The germline V and J ends were trimmed by 5 bases and 0 bases, with 12 bases remaining between them. Germline V gene lookup returns CDR1 SGHNT and CDR2 YYREEE (reference sequence). The CDR3 totals 14 residues. This CDR3 reads CASSPDSYSYEQYF. In DNA, the CDR3 is TGTGCCAGCAGTCCGGACAGTTACTCCTACGAGCAGTACTTC.

The chain links TRBV27 to TRBJ2-3; the D gene is possibly TRBD1 (6 bases). Germline-derived CDR1 and CDR2 are MNHEY and SMNVEV (reference sequence). Trimming took 6 bases from V and 4 from J, leaving 17 bases between them. This CDR3 is built from 15 residues. DNA of the CDR3: TGTGCCAGCAGGAAGTACAGGGTTATCGCAGATACGCAGTATTTT. Amino acids: CASRKYRVIADTQYF.

V usage is TRBV29-1 and J usage is TRBJ2-3; D is perhaps TRBD2 (7 bases). CDR1 is SQVTM and CDR2 is ANQGSEA in the germline V gene. The CDR3 length is 13 residues. V lost 4 bases and J 0 bases, leaving 8 bases between the germline ends. The CDR3 nucleotides are TGCAGCGTTGCGGGGGGCAGCACAGATACGCAGTATTTT. Its translation: CSVAGGSTDTQYF.

The chain carries TRBV2 and TRBJ1-2; D gene unclear. The CDR3 is 12 residues long. Germline V gene data show CDR1 as SNHLY and CDR2 as FYNNEI. The V gene lost 7 bases and the J gene lost 4 bases, with 10 bases spanning the gap. CDR3 in amino acids: CASIRAGYGYTF. In DNA, the CDR3 is TGTGCCAGCATTCGGGCGGGCTATGGCTACACCTTC. Variable domain in full (rest from reference TRBV2 and TRBJ1-2): EPEVTQTPSHQVTQMGQEVILRCVPISNHLYFYWYRQILGQKVEFLVSFYNNEISEKSEIFDDQFSVERPDGSNFTLKIRSTKLEDSAMYFCASIRAGYGYTFGSGTRLTVV.

The chain combines TRBV5-6 with TRBJ2-7; D call uncertain. The germline gives CDR1 SGHDT, CDR2 YYEEEE. Trimming stripped 0 bases from V and 7 bases from J, with 11 bases between. This CDR3 contains 13 residues. The CDR3 coding sequence is TGTGCCAGCAGCTTGGGTAGGGAATCAGAGCAGTACGTC. Amino acids: CASSLGRESEQYV.

The chain carries TRBV20-1 and TRBJ1-5; no reliable D call. The CDR3 totals 13 residues. Germline CDR1 reads DFQATT; CDR2 reads SNEGSKA (reference sequence). V was cut by 3 bases and J by 2 bases, with 8 bases left in between. This CDR3 is CSARVVGNQPQHF. The CDR3 nucleotides are TGCAGTGCTAGGGTCGTAGGCAATCAGCCCCAGCATTTT.